The clone carrying this TCR beta chain was picked up a small number of times. The antigen remains undetermined. The data derive from a study of CD8 T cells in ankylosing spondylitis. Study outcomes and limitations: The disease-linked clones had a CD8+ phenotype and low blood frequencies. The study looked at matched synovial fluid samples from ankylosing spondylitis patients. Disease-linked clones were reported to be significantly enriched there. What seemed typical of ankylosing spondylitis blood was a TCR beta motif built from 7 or 8 highly homologous variants. Reactive arthritis synovial fluid and blood were previously reported to contain some motif variants.

V was clipped by 7 bases and J by 6 bases; unmatched bases: 1. CDR3 length: 12 residues. Germline V lookup: CDR1 SQVTM, CDR2 ANQGSEA. As the method for making TCR beta libraries, quantitative 5'-RACE with molecular barcodes was used. TCRdb ran MiXCR on the 5' RACE reads and lists one entry per CDR3 protein. The sample has roughly 700,000 distinct CDR3 sequences, over 15% seen once. Sequences were obtained from blood, either unsorted or a sorted T cell fraction (not recorded which). The chain has TRBV29-1 and TRBJ1-4, with TRBD1 identical over 11 bases. The TCR comes from a male donor with ankylosing spondylitis. The CDR3 nucleotides read TGCAGCGCGGGACAGGGGGATGAAAAACTGTTTTTT. Translated, it gives CSAGQGDEKLFF.